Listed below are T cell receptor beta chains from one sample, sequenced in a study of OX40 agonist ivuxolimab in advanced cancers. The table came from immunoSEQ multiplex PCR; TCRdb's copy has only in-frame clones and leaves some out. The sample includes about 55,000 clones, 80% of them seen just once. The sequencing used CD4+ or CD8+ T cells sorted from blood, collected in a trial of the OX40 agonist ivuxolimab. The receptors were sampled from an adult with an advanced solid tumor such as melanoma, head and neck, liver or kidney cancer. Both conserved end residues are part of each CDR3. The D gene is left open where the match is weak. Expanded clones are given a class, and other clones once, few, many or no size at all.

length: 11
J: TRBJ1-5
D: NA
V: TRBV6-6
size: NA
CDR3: CASSPRGPQHF
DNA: TGTGCCAGCAGCCCACGGGGGCCCCAGCATTTT

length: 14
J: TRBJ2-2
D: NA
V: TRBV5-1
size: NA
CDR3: CASNPSAVTGELFF
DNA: TGCGCCAGCAATCCTAGCGCGGTTACCGGGGAGCTGTTTTTT

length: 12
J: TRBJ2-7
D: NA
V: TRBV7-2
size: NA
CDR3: CASSLSSYEQYF
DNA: TGTGCCAGCAGCTTGAGCTCCTACGAGCAGTACTTC

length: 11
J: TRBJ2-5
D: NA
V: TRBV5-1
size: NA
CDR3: CASSSKETQYF
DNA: TGCGCCAGCAGCTCCAAGGAGACCCAGTACTTC

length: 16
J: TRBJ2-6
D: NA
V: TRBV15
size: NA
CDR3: CATSGGGDAGANVLTF
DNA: TGTGCCACCAGCGGGGGCGGGGATGCTGGGGCCAACGTCCTGACTTTC

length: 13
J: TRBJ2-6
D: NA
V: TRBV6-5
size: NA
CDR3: CASREGGANVLTF
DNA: TGTGCCAGCAGAGAAGGTGGGGCCAACGTCCTGACTTTC

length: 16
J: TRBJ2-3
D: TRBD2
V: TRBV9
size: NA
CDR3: CASSPIAGSLTDTQYF
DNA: TGTGCCAGCAGCCCTATAGCGGGAAGTCTTACAGATACGCAGTATTTT

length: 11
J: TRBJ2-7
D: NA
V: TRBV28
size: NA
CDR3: CASSWTYEQYF
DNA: TGTGCCAGCAGTTGGACCTACGAGCAGTACTTC

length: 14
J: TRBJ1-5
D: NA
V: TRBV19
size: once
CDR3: CASSIGFSNQPQHF
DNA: TGTGCCAGTAGTATTGGATTTAGCAATCAGCCCCAGCATTTT

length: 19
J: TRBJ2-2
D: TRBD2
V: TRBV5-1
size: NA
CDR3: CARPRGALLTSGRTGELFF
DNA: TGCGCCAGACCCCGCGGGGCCCTGTTAACTAGCGGGAGGACCGGGGAGCTGTTTTTT

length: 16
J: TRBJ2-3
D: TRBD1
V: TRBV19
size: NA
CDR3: CASSPGTGGRTDTQYF
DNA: TGTGCCAGTAGTCCCGGGACAGGGGGTAGGACAGATACGCAGTATTTT

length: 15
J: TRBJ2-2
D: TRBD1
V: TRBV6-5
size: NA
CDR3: CASRTGTGSSRELFF
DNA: TGTGCCAGCAGGACCGGGACAGGCAGTTCTAGGGAGCTGTTTTTT

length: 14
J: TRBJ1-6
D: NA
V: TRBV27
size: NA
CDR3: CASRPGTANSPLHF
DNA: TGTGCCAGCCGTCCCGGGACCGCTAATTCACCCCTCCACTTT

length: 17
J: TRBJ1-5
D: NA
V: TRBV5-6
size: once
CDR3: CASSLRAGIYSNQPQHF
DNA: TGTGCCAGCAGCTTGAGGGCAGGCATTTATAGCAATCAGCCCCAGCATTTT

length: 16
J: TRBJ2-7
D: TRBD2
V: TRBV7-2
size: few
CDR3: CASSLRAGGLSYEQYF
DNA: TGTGCCAGCAGCTTACGAGCGGGGGGCCTCTCCTACGAGCAGTACTTC

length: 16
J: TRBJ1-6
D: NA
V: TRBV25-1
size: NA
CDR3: CASSGQLLYSNSPLHF
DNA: TGTGCCAGCAGTGGACAGTTACTTTACAGCAATTCACCCCTCCACTTT

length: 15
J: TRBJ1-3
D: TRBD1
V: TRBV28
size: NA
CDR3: CASSGDRAWENTIYF
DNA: TGTGCCAGCAGTGGAGACAGGGCCTGGGAAAACACCATATATTTT

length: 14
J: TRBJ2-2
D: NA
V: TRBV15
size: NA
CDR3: CATSRDRGTGELFF
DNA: TGTGCCACCAGCAGAGACAGGGGTACCGGGGAGCTGTTTTTT

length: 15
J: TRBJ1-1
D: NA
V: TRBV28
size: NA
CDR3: CASSSPDLGTAEAFF
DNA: TGTGCCAGCAGTTCCCCGGACCTCGGGACTGCTGAAGCTTTCTTT

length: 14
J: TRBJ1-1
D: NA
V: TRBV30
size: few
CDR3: CAWSRGRRNTEAFF
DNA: TGTGCCTGGAGTCGGGGGAGGAGGAACACTGAAGCTTTCTTT

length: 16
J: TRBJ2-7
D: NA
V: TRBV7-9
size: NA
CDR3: CASSTLDAQGPYEQYF
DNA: TGTGCCAGCAGCACCTTAGACGCACAGGGCCCATACGAGCAGTACTTC

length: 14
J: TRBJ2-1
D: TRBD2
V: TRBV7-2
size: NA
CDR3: CASSLGGRGNEQFF
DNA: TGTGCCAGCAGCTTAGGCGGGAGAGGTAATGAGCAGTTCTTC

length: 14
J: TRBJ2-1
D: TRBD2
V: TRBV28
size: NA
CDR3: CASLRTSGNNEQFF
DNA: TGTGCCAGCCTTCGGACTAGCGGGAACAATGAGCAGTTCTTC

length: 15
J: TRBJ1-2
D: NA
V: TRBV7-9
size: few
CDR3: CASSFTYRESRGYTF
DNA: TGTGCCAGCAGCTTTACATATCGGGAGTCTCGTGGCTACACCTTC

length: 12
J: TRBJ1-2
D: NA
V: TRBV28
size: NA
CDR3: CASAVLNYGYTF
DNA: TGTGCCAGCGCCGTTCTCAACTATGGCTACACCTTC

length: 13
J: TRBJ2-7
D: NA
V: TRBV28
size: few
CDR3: CASSAPGGHEQYF
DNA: TGTGCCAGCAGTGCACCAGGGGGGCACGAGCAGTACTTC

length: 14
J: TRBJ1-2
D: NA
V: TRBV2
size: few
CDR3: CASSEWASSYGYTF
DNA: TGTGCCAGCAGTGAATGGGCCTCAAGCTATGGCTACACCTTC

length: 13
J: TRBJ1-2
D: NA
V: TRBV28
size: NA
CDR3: CASSEAGGYGYTF
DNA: TGTGCCAGCAGTGAGGCGGGGGGATATGGCTACACCTTC

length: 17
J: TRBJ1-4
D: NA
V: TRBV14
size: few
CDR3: CASSHENPGHSNEKLFF
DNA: TGTGCCAGCAGCCATGAGAATCCGGGACATAGTAATGAAAAACTGTTTTTT

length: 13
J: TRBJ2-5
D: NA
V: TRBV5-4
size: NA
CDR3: CASQDWLQETQYF
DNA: TGTGCCAGCCAGGACTGGTTACAAGAGACCCAGTACTTC

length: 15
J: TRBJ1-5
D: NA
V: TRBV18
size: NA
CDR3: CASSGLGAANQPQHF
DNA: TGTGCCAGCTCAGGGCTGGGGGCGGCAAATCAGCCCCAGCATTTT

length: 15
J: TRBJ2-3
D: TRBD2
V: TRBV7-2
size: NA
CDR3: CASSLFSGAGGTQYF
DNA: TGTGCCAGCAGCTTATTTAGCGGGGCGGGTGGTACGCAGTATTTT

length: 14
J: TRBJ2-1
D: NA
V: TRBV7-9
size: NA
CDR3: CASSLEGRRGEQFF
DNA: TGTGCCAGCAGCTTAGAGGGTAGGAGGGGTGAGCAGTTCTTC

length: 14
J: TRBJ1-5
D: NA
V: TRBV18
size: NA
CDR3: CASSLEVSNQPQHF
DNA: TGTGCCAGCTCACTGGAAGTTAGCAATCAGCCCCAGCATTTT

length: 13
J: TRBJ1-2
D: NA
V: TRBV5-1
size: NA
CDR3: CASSGQANYGYTF
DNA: TGCGCCAGCAGCGGACAAGCTAACTATGGCTACACCTTC

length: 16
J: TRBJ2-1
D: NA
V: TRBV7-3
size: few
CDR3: CASSPGAGPPYNEQFF
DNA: TGTGCCAGCAGCCCAGGTGCAGGGCCCCCCTACAATGAGCAGTTCTTC

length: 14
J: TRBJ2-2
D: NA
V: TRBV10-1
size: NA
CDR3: CASSEIRSTGELFF
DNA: TGCGCCAGCAGTGAGATACGTAGCACCGGGGAGCTGTTTTTT

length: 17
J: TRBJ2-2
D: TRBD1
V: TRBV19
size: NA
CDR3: CASSQTVWTGDTGELFF
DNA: TGTGCCAGTAGTCAAACCGTTTGGACAGGCGACACCGGGGAGCTGTTTTTT

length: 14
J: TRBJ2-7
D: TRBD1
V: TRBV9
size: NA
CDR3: CASSAGQGPYEQYF
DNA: TGTGCCAGCAGCGCCGGACAGGGCCCCTACGAGCAGTACTTC

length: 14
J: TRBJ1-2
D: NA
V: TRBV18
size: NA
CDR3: CASSPGQGYYGYTF
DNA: TGTGCCAGCTCACCGGGTCAAGGGTACTATGGCTACACCTTC

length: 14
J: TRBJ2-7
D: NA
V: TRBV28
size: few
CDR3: CASSEEQFSYEQYF
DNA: TGTGCCAGCAGCGAAGAACAGTTCTCCTACGAGCAGTACTTC

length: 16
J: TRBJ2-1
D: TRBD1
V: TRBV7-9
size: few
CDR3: CASSRWTGSSYNEQFF
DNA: TGTGCCAGCAGCCGCTGGACAGGTAGCTCCTACAATGAGCAGTTCTTC

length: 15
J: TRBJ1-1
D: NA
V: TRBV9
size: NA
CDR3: CASSALPGGGSEAFF
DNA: TGTGCCAGCAGCGCCCTACCGGGGGGGGGTAGTGAAGCTTTCTTT

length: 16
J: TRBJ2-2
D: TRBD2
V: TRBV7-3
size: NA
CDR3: CASSQRLAENTGELFF
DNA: TGTGCCAGCAGTCAACGACTAGCGGAAAACACCGGGGAGCTGTTTTTT

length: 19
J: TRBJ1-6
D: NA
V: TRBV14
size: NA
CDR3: CASSQEGGIDAFYNSPLHF
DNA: TGTGCCAGCAGCCAAGAAGGCGGCATTGACGCGTTCTATAATTCACCCCTCCACTTT

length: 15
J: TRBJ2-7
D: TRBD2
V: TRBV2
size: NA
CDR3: CASRGGLADLYEQYF
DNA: TGTGCCAGCAGGGGGGGACTAGCGGACCTCTACGAGCAGTACTTC

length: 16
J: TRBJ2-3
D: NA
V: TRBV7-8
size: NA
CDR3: CASSFYDRFSTDTQYF
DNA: TGTGCCAGCAGCTTCTATGACAGATTTAGCACAGATACGCAGTATTTT

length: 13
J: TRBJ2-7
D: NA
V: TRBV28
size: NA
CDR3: CASSGETFYEQYF
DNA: TGTGCCAGCAGTGGAGAGACTTTTTACGAGCAGTACTTC

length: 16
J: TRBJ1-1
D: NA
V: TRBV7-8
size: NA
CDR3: CASSLARGGRDTEAFF
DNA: TGTGCCAGCAGCTTAGCGCGGGGGGGCCGGGACACTGAAGCTTTCTTT

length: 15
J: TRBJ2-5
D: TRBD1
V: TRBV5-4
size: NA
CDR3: CASSLGGQGQETQYF
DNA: TGTGCCAGCAGCTTAGGGGGCCAGGGGCAAGAGACCCAGTACTTC

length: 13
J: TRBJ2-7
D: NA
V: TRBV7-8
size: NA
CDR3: CASSYGRDYEQYF
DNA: TGTGCCAGCAGCTACGGACGGGATTACGAGCAGTACTTC

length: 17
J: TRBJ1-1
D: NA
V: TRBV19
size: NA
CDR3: CASSIKRGRGANTEAFF
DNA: TGTGCCAGTAGTATAAAGAGGGGACGGGGTGCGAACACTGAAGCTTTCTTT

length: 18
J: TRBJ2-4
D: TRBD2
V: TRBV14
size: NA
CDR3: CASSQDSGGLVAKNIQYF
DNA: TGTGCCAGCAGCCAAGATTCGGGGGGACTGGTAGCCAAAAACATTCAGTACTTC

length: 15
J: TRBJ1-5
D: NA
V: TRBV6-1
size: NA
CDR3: CASSIQEGGNQPQHF
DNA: TGTGCCAGCAGTATACAGGAGGGGGGCAATCAGCCCCAGCATTTT

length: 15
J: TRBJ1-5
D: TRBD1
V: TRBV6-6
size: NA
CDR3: CASRLDRDGGQPQHF
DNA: TGTGCCAGCAGGCTGGACAGGGACGGCGGTCAGCCCCAGCATTTT

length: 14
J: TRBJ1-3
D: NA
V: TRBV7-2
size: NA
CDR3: CASSLSSGGNTIYF
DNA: TGTGCCAGCAGCTTGTCCAGCGGGGGAAACACCATATATTTT

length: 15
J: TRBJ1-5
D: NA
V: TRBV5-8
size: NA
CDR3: CASSLLGNSNQPQHF
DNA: TGTGCCAGCAGCTTACTCGGGAATAGCAATCAGCCCCAGCATTTT

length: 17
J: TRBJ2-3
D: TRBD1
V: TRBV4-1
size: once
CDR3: CASSQDNRRGRTDTQYF
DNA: TGCGCCAGCAGCCAAGATAATCGCAGGGGGAGAACAGATACGCAGTATTTT